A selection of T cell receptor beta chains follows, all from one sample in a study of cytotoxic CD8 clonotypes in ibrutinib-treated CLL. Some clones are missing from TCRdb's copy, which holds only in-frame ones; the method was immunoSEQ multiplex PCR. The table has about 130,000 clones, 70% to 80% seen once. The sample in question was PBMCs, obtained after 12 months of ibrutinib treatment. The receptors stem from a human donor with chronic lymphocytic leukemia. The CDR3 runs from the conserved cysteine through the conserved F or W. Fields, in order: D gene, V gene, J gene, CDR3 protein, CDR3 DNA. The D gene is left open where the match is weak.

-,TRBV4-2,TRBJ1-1,CASSRGGAFTEAFF,TGTGCCAGCAGCCGTGGGGGAGCATTCACTGAAGCTTTCTTT
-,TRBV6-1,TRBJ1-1,CASSSRTFEAFF,TGTGCCAGCAGTTCAAGGACGTTTGAAGCTTTCTTT
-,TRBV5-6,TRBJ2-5,CASSLGWGRETQYF,TGTGCCAGCAGCTTGGGATGGGGGCGGGAGACCCAGTACTTC
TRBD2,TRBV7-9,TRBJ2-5,CASSTPGLIPPQYF,TGTGCCAGCAGCACCCCGGGACTAATCCCCCCTCAGTACTTC
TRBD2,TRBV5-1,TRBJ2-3,CASSLVASGLTDTQYF,TGCGCCAGCAGCTTGGTTGCTAGCGGACTCACAGATACGCAGTATTTT
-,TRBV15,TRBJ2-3,CATSRDPAGVATQYF,TGTGCCACCAGCAGAGATCCAGCAGGGGTTGCGACGCAGTATTTT
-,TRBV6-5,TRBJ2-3,CASSRAGPDTDTQYF,TGTGCCAGCAGCAGGGCGGGACCTGATACAGATACGCAGTATTTT
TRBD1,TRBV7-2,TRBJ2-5,CASSLGQGVETQYF,TGTGCCAGCAGCTTGGGACAGGGAGTGGAGACCCAGTACTTC
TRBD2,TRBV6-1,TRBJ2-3,CASSEKMASGSMGTQYF,TGTGCCAGCAGTGAAAAAATGGCTAGCGGGAGTATGGGTACGCAGTATTTT
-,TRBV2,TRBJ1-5,CASSDSGGNQPQHF,TGTGCCAGCAGTGACAGCGGGGGCAATCAGCCCCAGCATTTT
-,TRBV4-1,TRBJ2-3,CASSQGPGLSTDTQYF,TGCGCCAGCAGCCAAGGTCCGGGTCTTAGCACAGATACGCAGTATTTT
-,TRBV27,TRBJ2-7,CASSRGPGGYEQYF,TGTGCCAGCAGTCGCGGACCTGGGGGATACGAGCAGTACTTC
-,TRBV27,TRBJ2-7,CASSFESLHSYEQYF,TGTGCCAGCAGTTTTGAAAGCCTCCACTCCTACGAGCAGTACTTC
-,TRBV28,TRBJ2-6,CASSSFPGLDSGANVLTF,TGTGCCAGCAGTTCCTTTCCGGGACTCGACTCTGGGGCCAACGTCCTGACTTTC
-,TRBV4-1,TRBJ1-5,CASSQDRAGVLNQPQHF,TGCGCCAGCAGCCAAGATAGAGCAGGGGTTCTCAATCAGCCCCAGCATTTT
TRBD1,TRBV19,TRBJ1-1,CASRGQGLNTEAFF,TGTGCCAGTAGAGGACAGGGTTTGAACACTGAAGCTTTCTTT
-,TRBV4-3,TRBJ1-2,CASSRTRLGSLNYGYTF,TGCGCCAGCAGCCGCACCAGGCTCGGGAGTTTAAACTATGGCTACACCTTC
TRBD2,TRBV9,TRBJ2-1,CASTLGGAGANEQFF,TGTGCCAGCACGCTAGGAGGAGCGGGGGCCAATGAGCAGTTCTTC
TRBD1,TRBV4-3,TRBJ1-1,CASSQVGTGYTEAFF,TGCGCCAGCAGCCAAGTGGGGACAGGGTACACTGAAGCTTTCTTT